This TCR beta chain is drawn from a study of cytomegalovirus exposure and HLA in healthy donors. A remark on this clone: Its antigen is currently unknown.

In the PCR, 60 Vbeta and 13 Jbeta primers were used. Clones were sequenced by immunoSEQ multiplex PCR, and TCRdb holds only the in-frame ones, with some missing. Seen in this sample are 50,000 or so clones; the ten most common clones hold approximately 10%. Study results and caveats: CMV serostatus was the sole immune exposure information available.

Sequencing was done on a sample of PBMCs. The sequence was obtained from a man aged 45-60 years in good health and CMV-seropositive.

In nucleotides, the CDR3 is TGTGCCAGCAGCTTAGGACTAGCTGCTAGCACAGATACGCAGTATTTT. It yields the protein CASSLGLAASTDTQYF. The genes are TRBV5-5 and TRBJ2-3, with TRBD2 matching 8 bases. Germline values: CDR1 SGHKS, CDR2 YYEKEE (reference sequence). V shed 2 bases and J 0 bases; nucleotides not matched to a gene: 5. The CDR3 is made up of 16 amino acids.